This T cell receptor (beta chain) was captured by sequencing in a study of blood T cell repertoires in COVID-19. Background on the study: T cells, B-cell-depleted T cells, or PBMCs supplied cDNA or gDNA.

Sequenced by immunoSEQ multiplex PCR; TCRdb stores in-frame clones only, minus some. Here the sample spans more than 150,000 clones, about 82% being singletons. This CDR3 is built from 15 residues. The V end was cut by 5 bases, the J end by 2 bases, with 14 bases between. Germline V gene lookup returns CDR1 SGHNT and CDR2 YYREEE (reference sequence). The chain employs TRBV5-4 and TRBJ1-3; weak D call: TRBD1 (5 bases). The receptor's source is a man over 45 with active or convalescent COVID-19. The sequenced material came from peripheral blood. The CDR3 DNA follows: TGTGCCAGCAGTCAGAAGTCAGGGACTGGAAACACCATATATTTT. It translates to CASSQKSGTGNTIYF. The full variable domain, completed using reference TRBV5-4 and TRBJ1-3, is ETGVTQSPTHLIKTRGQQVTLRCSSQSGHNTVSWYQQALGQGPQFIFQYYREEENGRGNFPPRFSGLQFPNYSSELNVNALELDDSALYLCASSQKSGTGNTIYFGEGSWLTVV.